A single sample is the source of the 6 T cell receptor beta chains below, sequenced in a study of blood T cell repertoires in COVID-19. Using immunoSEQ multiplex PCR, the repertoire was profiled, and TCRdb retains in-frame clones only, with some absent. The sample has fewer than 70,000 clones; about 88% are singletons. Sequenced: peripheral blood. These receptors were collected from a man in his fifties or sixties with active COVID-19.

The CDR3, as DNA: TGTGCCAGCAGTTTACAGGGAGGGATCGGCTACACCTTC. Its translation: CASSLQGGIGYTF. The rearrangement joins TRBV28 to TRBJ1-2, with D tentatively TRBD1 (5 bases). V lost 2 bases to trimming and J lost 8 bases, with 12 bases between them. CDR1 MDHEN and CDR2 SYDVKM come from the germline V gene. The CDR3 covers 13 residues.

The genes are TRBV2 and TRBJ2-6, with no clear D. The germline V gene encodes CDR1 SNHLY and CDR2 FYNNEI. Trimming removed 6 bases from V and 4 bases from J, with 10 bases in between. This CDR3 has 14 residues. The CDR3 loop is CASRITEGANVLTF. For the CDR3, the DNA is TGTGCCAGCAGAATCACTGAGGGGGCCAACGTCCTGACTTTC.

In its sample, this clone was seen once. This chain uses TRBV15 with TRBJ1-1; the match to TRBD1 covers 8 bases. The germline V gene has CDR1 LNHNV and CDR2 YYDKDF (reference sequence). Trimming cost V 6 bases and J 0 bases; bases outside gene matches: 6. The CDR3 loop spans 15 amino acids. This CDR3 is CATRLDRAMNTEAFF. The CDR3 nucleotides read TGTGCCACCAGACTGGACAGGGCGATGAACACTGAAGCTTTCTTT.

The chain couples TRBV6-5 to TRBJ2-5; 8 bases map to TRBD1. V shed 7 bases, J shed 4 bases, and the junction held 2 bases outside the gene matches. CDR1 is MNHEY, CDR2 SVGAGI, per germline. This CDR3 region has 12 residues. CDR3 in amino acids: CASMDRVETQYF. The DNA of the CDR3 is TGTGCCAGCATGGACAGGGTAGAGACCCAGTACTTC.

The V gene is TRBV2, the J gene TRBJ1-5; 10 bases fit TRBD1. Germline V gene sequence: CDR1 SNHLY, CDR2 FYNNEI. The CDR3 covers 13 residues. The V segment lost 7 bases and the J segment 4 bases; nucleotides outside the gene matches: 1. This CDR3 reads CASKGQGNQPQHF. In nucleotides, the CDR3 is TGTGCCAGCAAGGGACAGGGGAATCAGCCCCAGCATTTT.

V is TRBV9 and J is TRBJ1-4; D is unclear. The CDR3 consists of 12 residues. The ends were cut back, 4 bases at V and 11 bases at J, with 12 bases in the middle. The germline gives CDR1 SGDLS, CDR2 YYNGEE. CDR3 sequence reads: CASSPRDGKLFF. The CDR3 coding sequence is TGTGCCAGCAGCCCTCGGGATGGCAAACTGTTTTTT.